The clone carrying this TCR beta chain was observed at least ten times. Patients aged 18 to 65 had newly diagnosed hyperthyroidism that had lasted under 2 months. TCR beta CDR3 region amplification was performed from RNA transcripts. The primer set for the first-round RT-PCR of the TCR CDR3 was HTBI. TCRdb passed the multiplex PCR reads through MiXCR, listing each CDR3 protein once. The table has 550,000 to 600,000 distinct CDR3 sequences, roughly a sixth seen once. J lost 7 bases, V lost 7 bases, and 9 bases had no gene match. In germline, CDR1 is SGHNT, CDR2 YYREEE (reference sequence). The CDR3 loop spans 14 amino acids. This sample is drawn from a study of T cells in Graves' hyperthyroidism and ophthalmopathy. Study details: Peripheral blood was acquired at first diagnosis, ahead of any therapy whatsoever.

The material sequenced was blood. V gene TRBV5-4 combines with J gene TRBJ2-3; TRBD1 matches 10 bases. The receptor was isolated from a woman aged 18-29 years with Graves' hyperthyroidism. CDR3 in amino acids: CASLDRGMENTQYF. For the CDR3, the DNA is TGTGCCAGCCTGGACAGGGGGATGGAAAATACGCAGTATTTT.